The 3 T cell receptor beta chains presented below share a single source sample, sequenced in a study of blood T cell repertoires in COVID-19. The table came from immunoSEQ multiplex PCR; TCRdb's copy has only in-frame clones and leaves some out. The top ten clones hold roughly 1.3% of a sample with 65,000 or so clones, about nine tenths of them seen once. Sequenced sample: peripheral blood. These receptors came from a man aged 60 to 75 with acute or convalescent COVID-19.

This chain links TRBV7-8 with TRBJ1-1; D not certain. The CDR3 has 14 residues. Germline V gives CDR1 SGHVS, CDR2 FQNEAQ. V lost 1 base and J 1 base, leaving 7 bases between the germline ends. CDR3 DNA: TGTGCCAGCAGCTTAGGAAACAGGAACACTGAAGCTTTCTTT. It yields the protein CASSLGNRNTEAFF.

Only one count was recorded for this clone. The rearrangement joins TRBV5-1 to TRBJ2-2; possibly TRBD1 for D (6 bases). The germline V gene encodes CDR1 SGHRS and CDR2 YFSETQ. The CDR3 runs 15 residues. Trimming cost V 5 bases and J 3 bases, with 14 bases left between them. CDR3 DNA: TGCGCCAGCAGATTCGGACAGTCCGACACCGGGGAGCTGTTTTTT. Protein product: CASRFGQSDTGELFF.

The rearrangement links TRBV2 to TRBJ1-2; D ambiguous. Germline V gene sequence: CDR1 SNHLY, CDR2 FYNNEI. V was cut by 2 bases and J by 8 bases, with 18 bases left in between. The CDR3 is 15 amino acids. The CDR3 DNA reads as TGTGCCAGCAGTGAACTGCGGTCCTCCTTCGGGGGCTACACCTTC. Translation gives CASSELRSSFGGYTF.